The 27 T cell receptor beta chains below come from one sample, sequenced in a study of vaccination and CD4 T cells after COVID-19. Sequenced with the Oncomine TCR Beta short-read assay was DNA taken from cultured CD4+ T cells. TCRdb processed the PCR reads anew with MiXCR; each CDR3 protein has one entry. The sample holds 9,500 to 15,000 distinct CDR3 sequences, approximately 55% seen once. Antigen specificity for these receptors is unknown. Treatment in this sample: roughly 10-day PBMC culture with coronavirus spike peptide pools or control peptides (ViraFEST assay). Sequencing was carried out using CD4+ T cells from blood, cultured in vitro. The receptors come from a human donor who had recovered from COVID-19.

J is TRBJ2-5 and V is TRBV10-2; D is undetermined. This CDR3 has 12 residues. Trimming took 3 bases from V and 1 from J, leaving 3 bases between them. Germline V gene lookup returns CDR1 WSHSY and CDR2 SAAADI. In DNA, the CDR3 is TGCGCCAGCAGTGACGGCCAAGAGACCCAGTACTTC. Translation: CASSDGQETQYF.

The chain employs TRBV24-1 and TRBJ2-2; D not resolved. The germline V and J ends were trimmed by 5 bases and 3 bases, with 3 bases remaining between them. The CDR3 consists of 12 residues. In germline, CDR1 is KGHDR, CDR2 SFDVKD. In nucleotides, the CDR3 is TGTGCCACCAGTGTAGACACCGGGGAGCTGTTTTTT. It specifies CATSVDTGELFF.

The chain joins TRBV19 to TRBJ2-5, with TRBD1 as a possible D gene (6 bases). Germline values: CDR1 LNHDA, CDR2 SQIVND (reference sequence). This CDR3 is 13 amino acids long. The V gene lost 3 bases and the J gene lost 7 bases, with 12 bases spanning the gap. CDR3 DNA sequence: TGTGCCAGTAGTATGGACAGTCCCCGGACCCAGTACTTC. It is translated as CASSMDSPRTQYF.

This chain links TRBV6-5 with TRBJ2-7; D ambiguous. The CDR3 is made up of 11 amino acids. Germline CDR1 is MNHEY and CDR2 is SVGAGI. Trimming pared 4 bases from V and 11 bases from J, leaving 12 bases between. CDR3 sequence reads: CASSLGPGEYF. CDR3 nucleotide sequence: TGTGCCAGCAGTTTAGGTCCTGGGGAGTACTTC.

This CDR3 is CASSLARRGTGELFF. DNA for the CDR3: TGTGCCAGCAGCTTAGCTAGGAGGGGCACCGGGGAGCTGTTTTTT. V usage is TRBV7-2 and J usage is TRBJ2-2, with TRBD2 as a possible D gene (6 bases). The V gene lost 0 bases and the J gene lost 4 bases, with 9 bases spanning the gap. The germline V gene encodes CDR1 SGHTA and CDR2 FQGNSA. This CDR3 spans 15 amino acids.

The V gene is TRBV6-1, the J gene TRBJ2-7; D unclear. The CDR3 is 13 amino acids. The V gene's germline CDR1 is MNHNS and CDR2 SASEGT. V shed 8 bases and J shed 0 bases, with 11 bases lying between them. CDR3 sequence: CASHMFSSYEQYF. The CDR3 DNA is TGTGCCAGCCATATGTTTAGCTCCTACGAGCAGTACTTC.

This chain joins TRBV6-1 and TRBJ2-7; D uncertain. V dropped 3 bases and J dropped 2 bases, with 8 bases sitting between them. Germline lookup yields CDR1 MNHNS and CDR2 SASEGT. This CDR3 region has 13 residues. The CDR3 bases are TGTGCCAGCAGTGAGGCTAGAACCTACGAGCAGTACTTC. Translating gives CASSEARTYEQYF.

This chain uses TRBV2 with TRBJ2-2; D is unclear. Germline lookup yields CDR1 SNHLY and CDR2 FYNNEI. CDR3 length: 15 residues. V dropped 8 bases and J dropped 0 bases, with 13 bases sitting between them. DNA for the CDR3: TGTGCCAGCGACGGGTTTGGGGCGAACACCGGGGAGCTGTTTTTT. Translation: CASDGFGANTGELFF.

The rearrangement joins TRBV5-1 to TRBJ2-5, with 7 bases lining up with TRBD1. Per germline, CDR1 SGHRS and CDR2 YFSETQ. This CDR3 has 15 residues. V was pared by 0 bases and J by 2 bases, with 4 bases of the junction left unmatched. The CDR3 spells CASSLATGPQETQYF. The CDR3 nucleotides read TGCGCCAGCAGCTTGGCGACAGGGCCACAAGAGACCCAGTACTTC.

The chain links TRBV20-1 to TRBJ2-1; TRBD2 aligns across 7 bases. This CDR3 has 15 residues. From germline, CDR1 is DFQATT and CDR2 SNEGSKA (reference sequence). The V and J ends lost 2 bases and 4 bases, in that order; junction bases with no gene match: 8. CDR3 in DNA: TGCAGTGCTAGACTCGGGAGGACGGGATACAATGAGCAGTTCTTC. Its translation: CSARLGRTGYNEQFF.

Only a few counts were recorded for this clonotype. The chain has TRBV6-2 or TRBV6-3 and TRBJ1-1; D ambiguous. CDR1 is MNHEY and CDR2 is SVGEGT in the germline V gene. The CDR3 is 14 amino acids. V was trimmed by 0 bases and J by 1 base, leaving 6 bases between them. The CDR3 is CASSYSGRNTEAFF. The CDR3 DNA follows: TGTGCCAGCAGTTACTCGGGCAGGAACACTGAAGCTTTCTTT.

J is TRBJ1-5 and V is TRBV7-8; 7 nucleotides agree with TRBD1. This CDR3 comprises 15 residues. Germline loops: CDR1 SGHVS, CDR2 FQNEAQ. The V segment lost 3 bases and the J segment 4 bases; nucleotides outside the gene matches: 6. CDR3 DNA sequence: TGTGCCAGCAGCTTTGGGGACAGACTTAATCAGCCCCAGCATTTT. Amino acid sequence: CASSFGDRLNQPQHF.

This chain links TRBV7-8 with TRBJ2-7; no clear D gene. CDR1 is SGHVS and CDR2 is FQNEAQ in the germline V gene. This CDR3 comprises 17 residues. The germline V and J ends were trimmed by 1 base and 2 bases, with 18 bases remaining between them. In nucleotides, the CDR3 is TGTGCCAGCAGCTTAGGAACGCCCCTGGACGATCCCTACGAGCAGTACTTC. Protein sequence: CASSLGTPLDDPYEQYF.

The V gene is TRBV7-2, the J gene TRBJ2-2; 7 positions match TRBD1. The CDR3 runs to 16 residues. Per germline, CDR1 SGHTA and CDR2 FQGNSA. V lost 6 bases and J lost 6; bases outside the gene matches: 13. CDR3 in DNA: TGTGCCAGCAGTCTTAAAGCTGGGACAGTGGCCGGGGAGCTGTTTTTT. Amino acid sequence: CASSLKAGTVAGELFF. Full variable domain (remainder filled in from reference TRBV7-2 and TRBJ2-2): GAGVSQSPSNKVTEKGKDVELRCDPISGHTALYWYRQSLGQGLEFLIYFQGNSAPDKSGLPSDRFSAERTGGSVSTLTIQRTQQEDSAVYLCASSLKAGTVAGELFFGEGSRLTVL.

CDR3 loop: CASSLRTGGNQPQHF. The CDR3 nucleotides read TGTGCCAGCAGCTTAAGGACAGGGGGCAATCAGCCCCAGCATTTT. The chain joins TRBV7-2 to TRBJ1-5, with 9 bases lining up with TRBD1. The trim removed 2 bases at V and 2 bases at J, leaving 1 base unmatched. From germline, CDR1 is SGHTA and CDR2 FQGNSA. The CDR3 sequence is 15 residues long.

This clonotype has a handful of counts. The J gene is TRBJ1-1, the V gene TRBV27, with 7 positions matching TRBD1. The V gene end was trimmed by 3 bases and the J gene end by 4 bases; junction bases not matched to a gene: 5. The CDR3 length is 14 residues. Germline lookup yields CDR1 MNHEY and CDR2 SMNVEV (reference sequence). The CDR3 reads CASSLSGGITEAFF. In nucleotides, the CDR3 is TGTGCCAGCAGTTTGTCAGGGGGGATCACTGAAGCTTTCTTT.

This clonotype was picked up a small number of times. This chain links TRBV7-3 with TRBJ2-1; D tentatively reads TRBD1 or TRBD2 (5 bases each). With 4 bases removed from V and 6 bases from J, the gap between germline ends came to 16 bases. The CDR3 loop spans 15 amino acids. Germline V gene sequence: CDR1 SGHTA, CDR2 FQGTGA. DNA of the CDR3: TGTGCCAGCAGCTCGGGACCAGAGGGAACCAATGAGCAGTTCTTC. Amino acids: CASSSGPEGTNEQFF. The whole variable domain, remainder taken from reference TRBV7-3 and TRBJ2-1, is GAGVSQTPSNKVTEKGKYVELRCDPISGHTALYWYRQSLGQGPEFLIYFQGTGAADDSGLPNDRFFAVRPEGSVSTLKIQRTERGDSAVYLCASSSGPEGTNEQFFGPGTRLTVL.

This clonotype was counted only a few times. This chain uses TRBV6-5 with TRBJ1-5; 7 nucleotides match TRBD1. Germline values: CDR1 MNHEY, CDR2 SVGAGI. The junction had 2 bases not matched to a gene; V was cut back by 2 bases and J by 1 base. This CDR3 is built from 15 residues. In nucleotides, the CDR3 is TGTGCCAGCAGTTACGACAGGGTAAGCAATCAGCCCCAGCATTTT. Translation: CASSYDRVSNQPQHF.

This clonotype was seen more than once but under ten times. The chain couples TRBV20-1 to TRBJ1-2; 7 bases agree with TRBD1. This CDR3 has 13 amino acids. Germline V gene data show CDR1 as DFQATT and CDR2 as SNEGSKA (reference sequence). The CDR3 coding sequence is TGCAGGGCCCCGGTAACAGGGGACTATGGCTACACCTTC. Amino acid sequence: CRAPVTGDYGYTF.

This rearrangement joins TRBV4-3 to TRBJ2-2; 10 nucleotides match TRBD2. J was trimmed by 3 bases and V by 0 bases; bases with no gene match: 4. This CDR3 has 17 residues. Per the germline V gene, CDR1 is LGHNA and CDR2 is YSLEER. The CDR3 nucleotides are TGCGCCAGCAGCCAAGATCCCGGACTAGCGGACACCGGGGAGCTGTTTTTT. Translated, it gives CASSQDPGLADTGELFF.

This clonotype was seen once. The chain has TRBV29-1 and TRBJ2-3, with unresolved D. From germline, CDR1 is SQVTM and CDR2 ANQGSEA. This CDR3 has 11 amino acids. V lost 5 bases to trimming and J lost 2 bases, with 5 bases between them. The CDR3 protein is CSVSDTDTQYF. In DNA, the CDR3 is TGCAGCGTTTCGGACACAGATACGCAGTATTTT.

The chain joins TRBV30 to TRBJ1-1; D gene unclear. This CDR3 has 13 amino acids. The germline V and J ends were trimmed by 4 bases and 0 bases, with 9 bases remaining between them. Looked up from germline, CDR1 is GTSNPN and CDR2 is SVGIG (reference sequence). The CDR3 DNA sequence: TGTGCCTGGACTCCCAGATTGAACACTGAAGCTTTCTTT. Protein sequence: CAWTPRLNTEAFF.

This chain connects TRBV28 to TRBJ2-4; D assignment may be TRBD1 or TRBD2 (5 bases each). The ends were cut back, 2 bases at V and 4 bases at J, with 9 bases in the middle. The CDR3 is 14 amino acids. Per the germline V gene, CDR1 is MDHEN and CDR2 is SYDVKM. In nucleotides, the CDR3 is TGTGCCAGCAGTTTAGGGGGAACAAAAAACATTCAGTACTTC. This translates into CASSLGGTKNIQYF. The whole variable domain, remainder taken from reference TRBV28 and TRBJ2-4, is DVKVTQSSRYLVKRTGEKVFLECVQDMDHENMFWYRQDPGLGLRLIYFSYDVKMKEKGDIPEGYSVSREKKERFSLILESASTNQTSMYLCASSLGGTKNIQYFGAGTRLSVL.

The chain uses TRBV11-2 and TRBJ2-3; D is perhaps TRBD2 (6 bases). CDR3 size: 14 residues. In germline, CDR1 is SGHAT, CDR2 FQNNGV. V lost 6 bases to trimming and J lost 6 bases, with 16 bases between them. The CDR3 region is CASRPQRVADTQYF. The CDR3 bases are TGTGCCAGCAGACCACAGCGGGTGGCGGATACGCAGTATTTT.

This chain uses TRBV29-1 with TRBJ2-7; tentatively, D is TRBD2 (5 bases). V shed 6 bases and J shed 2 bases, with 14 bases lying between them. Germline V gene sequence: CDR1 SQVTM, CDR2 ANQGSEA. CDR3 length equals 13 residues. In DNA form, the CDR3 reads TGCAGCGTCCCGGTTGAGGGCACCTACGAGCAGTACTTC. Translation: CSVPVEGTYEQYF.

This clonotype was observed a few times. This rearrangement joins TRBV7-9 to TRBJ2-7, with 9 bases that match TRBD1. After removal of 8 bases from V and 7 bases from J, the junction contained 18 bases not matched to a gene. The germline gives CDR1 SEHNR, CDR2 FQNEAQ (reference sequence). The CDR3 length is 16 residues. The CDR3 loop reads CASGGRIQGALREQYF. In nucleotides, the CDR3 is TGTGCCAGCGGGGGGAGAATACAGGGGGCGCTTCGTGAGCAGTACTTC.

Only one count was recorded for this clonotype. This chain connects TRBV7-9 to TRBJ2-2; D is undetermined. CDR3 length: 14 amino acids. Trimming shortened V by 5 bases and J by 7 bases, and 14 bases separated the two germline ends. Germline CDR1 SEHNR, CDR2 FQNEAQ (reference sequence). Written as DNA, the CDR3 is TGTGCCAGCAGCCCAGTGGGCAGCAGCGGGGAGCTGTTTTTT. Protein sequence: CASSPVGSSGELFF. Drawing the rest from reference TRBV7-9 and TRBJ2-2, the complete variable domain is DTGVSQNPRHKITKRGQNVTFRCDPISEHNRLYWYRQTLGQGPEFLTYFQNEAQLEKSRLLSDRFSAERPKGSFSTLEIQRTEQGDSAMYLCASSPVGSSGELFFGEGSRLTVL.